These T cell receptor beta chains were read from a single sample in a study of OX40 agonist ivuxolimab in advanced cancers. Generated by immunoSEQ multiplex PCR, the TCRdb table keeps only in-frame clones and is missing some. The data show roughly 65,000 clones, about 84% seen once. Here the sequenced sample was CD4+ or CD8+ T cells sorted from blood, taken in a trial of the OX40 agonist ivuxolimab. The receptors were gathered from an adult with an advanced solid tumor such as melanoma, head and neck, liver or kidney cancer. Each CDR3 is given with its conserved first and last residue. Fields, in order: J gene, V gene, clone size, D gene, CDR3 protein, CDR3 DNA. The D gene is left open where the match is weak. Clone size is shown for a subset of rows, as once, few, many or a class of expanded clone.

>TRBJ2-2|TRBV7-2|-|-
CASSLDTGELFF
TGTGCCAGCAGCTTGGACACCGGGGAGCTGTTTTTT
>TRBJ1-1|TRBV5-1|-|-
CASSPRLANTEAFF
TGCGCCAGCAGCCCAAGATTGGCGAACACTGAAGCTTTCTTT
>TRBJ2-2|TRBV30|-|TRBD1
CACGTDRVGTGELFF
TGTGCCTGCGGAACAGACAGGGTAGGGACCGGGGAGCTGTTTTTT
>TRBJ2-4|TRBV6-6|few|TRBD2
CASSLGGGSSKNIQYF
TGTGCCAGCAGTCTCGGGGGGGGTTCGAGCAAAAACATTCAGTACTTC
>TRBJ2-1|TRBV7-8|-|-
CASSPRLDYNEQFF
TGTGCCAGCAGCCCGCGTCTAGACTACAATGAGCAGTTCTTC
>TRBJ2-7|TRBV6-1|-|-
CASSEMVGTYEQYF
TGTGCCAGCAGTGAAATGGTCGGCACCTACGAGCAGTACTTC
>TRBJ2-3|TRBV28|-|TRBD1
CASRRDRGRGTQYF
TGTGCCAGTCGCCGGGACAGGGGAAGGGGTACGCAGTATTTT
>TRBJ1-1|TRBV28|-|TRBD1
CASSLQGAQAFF
TGTGCCAGCAGTTTACAGGGGGCGCAAGCTTTCTTT
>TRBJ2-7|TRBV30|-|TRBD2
CAWTRGLAGDEQYF
TGTGCCTGGACTCGGGGGCTAGCGGGAGACGAGCAGTACTTC
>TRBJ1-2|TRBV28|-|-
CASSLGGGAYGYTF
TGTGCCAGCAGTTTGGGGGGAGGGGCCTATGGCTACACCTTC
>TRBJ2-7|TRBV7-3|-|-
CASSSCTLQVQREGRISYEQYF
TGTGCCAGCAGCTCCTGTACCCTACAGGTTCAGCGAGAGGGCAGGATCTCCTACGAGCAGTACTTC
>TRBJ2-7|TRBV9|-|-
CASSLTPGLSYEQYF
TGTGCCAGCAGTCTTACTCCGGGACTGTCCTACGAGCAGTACTTC
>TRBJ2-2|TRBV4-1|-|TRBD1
CASSQGGTGGDLAGELFF
TGCGCCAGCAGCCAAGGAGGGACAGGGGGCGATTTGGCCGGGGAGCTGTTTTTT
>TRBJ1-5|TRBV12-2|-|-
CASQKVLSNQPQHF
TGTGCAAGCCAGAAAGTTTTAAGCAATCAGCCCCAGCATTTT
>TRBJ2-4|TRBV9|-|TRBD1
CASSETGAGNIQYF
TGTGCCAGCAGCGAGACAGGGGCAGGAAACATTCAGTACTTC
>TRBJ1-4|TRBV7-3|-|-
CASSFYTRYEKLFF
TGTGCCAGCAGCTTCTACACGAGATATGAAAAACTGTTTTTT
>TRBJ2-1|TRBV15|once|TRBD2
CATSRGMTSGSDEQFF
TGTGCCACCAGCAGGGGGATGACTAGCGGGAGCGATGAGCAGTTCTTC
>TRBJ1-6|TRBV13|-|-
CASSLGGQGTGSPLHF
TGTGCCAGCAGCTTAGGGGGACAAGGTACTGGTTCACCCCTCCACTTT
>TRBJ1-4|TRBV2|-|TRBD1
CASSGQGATNEKLFF
TGTGCCAGCAGTGGACAGGGCGCAACTAATGAAAAACTGTTTTTT
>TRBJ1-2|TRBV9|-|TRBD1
CASSPGTGGRANYGYTF
TGTGCCAGCAGCCCCGGGACAGGGGGAAGAGCTAACTATGGCTACACCTTC
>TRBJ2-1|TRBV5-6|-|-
CASSIPRGNEQFF
TGTGCCAGCAGCATTCCACGCGGGAATGAGCAGTTCTTC
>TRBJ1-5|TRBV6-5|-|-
CASSLTGINQPQHF
TGTGCCAGCAGCCTCACAGGGATCAATCAGCCCCAGCATTTT
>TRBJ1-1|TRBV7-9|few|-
CASSSQGDVLNTEAFF
TGTGCCAGCAGCTCTCAAGGGGACGTTTTGAACACTGAAGCTTTCTTT
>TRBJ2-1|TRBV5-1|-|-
CASSYRDPSYNEQFF
TGCGCCAGCAGCTACCGGGACCCCTCCTACAATGAGCAGTTCTTC
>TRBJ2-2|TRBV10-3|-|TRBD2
CAISSPLAGAGGSGELFF
TGTGCCATCAGTTCCCCGCTAGCGGGAGCCGGGGGGAGCGGGGAGCTGTTTTTT
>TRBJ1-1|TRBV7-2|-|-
CASSWGTEAFF
TGTGCCAGCAGCTGGGGGACTGAAGCTTTCTTT
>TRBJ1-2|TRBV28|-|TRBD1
CASSWTGLNYGYTF
TGTGCCAGCAGCTGGACAGGGCTAAACTATGGCTACACCTTC
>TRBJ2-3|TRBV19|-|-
CASSIFIRTDTQYF
TGTGCCAGTAGTATTTTCATACGCACAGATACGCAGTATTTT
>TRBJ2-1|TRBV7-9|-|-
CASSLGLSEEFF
TGTGCCAGCAGCTTAGGGCTGAGCGAGGAGTTCTTC
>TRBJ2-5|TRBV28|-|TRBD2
CASSRGLAGKQETQYF
TGTGCCAGCAGTCGGGGACTAGCGGGCAAACAAGAGACCCAGTACTTC
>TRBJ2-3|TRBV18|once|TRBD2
CASSLSSGSTDTQYF
TGTGCCAGCTCACTTTCTAGCGGGAGCACAGATACGCAGTATTTT
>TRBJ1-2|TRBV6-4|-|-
CASSPEWTVPEGYTF
TGTGCCAGCAGTCCCGAATGGACGGTCCCTGAGGGCTACACCTTC
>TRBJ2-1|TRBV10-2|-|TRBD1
CAILSGQSGYNEQFF
TGCGCCATCCTATCGGGACAGTCGGGCTACAATGAGCAGTTCTTC
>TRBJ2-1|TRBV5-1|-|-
CASSLGAVNNEQFF
TGCGCCAGCAGCTTGGGTGCGGTAAACAATGAGCAGTTCTTC
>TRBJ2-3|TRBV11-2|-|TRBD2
CASSRGASGRTDTQYF
TGTGCCAGCAGCCGAGGGGCTAGCGGACGCACAGATACGCAGTATTTT
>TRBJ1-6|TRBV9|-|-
CASSVRSSYNSPLHF
TGTGCCAGCAGCGTCCGTAGCTCCTATAATTCACCCCTCCACTTT
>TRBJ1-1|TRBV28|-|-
CASSPRVTEAFF
TGTGCCAGCAGCCCGAGGGTCACTGAAGCTTTCTTT
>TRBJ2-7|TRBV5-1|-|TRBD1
CASSLPGQGHKWHYEQYF
TGCGCCAGCAGCTTACCGGGACAGGGTCACAAATGGCACTACGAGCAGTACTTC
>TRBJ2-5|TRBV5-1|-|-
CASSAGQMQETQYF
TGCGCCAGCAGCGCCGGACAGATGCAAGAGACCCAGTACTTC
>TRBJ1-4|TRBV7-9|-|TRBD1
CASSPGTGNIGNEKLFF
TGTGCCAGCAGCCCCGGGACAGGGAATATAGGAAATGAAAAACTGTTTTTT
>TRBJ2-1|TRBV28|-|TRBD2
CASRASGRVYNEQFF
TGTGCCAGCAGAGCTAGCGGGAGGGTTTACAATGAGCAGTTCTTC
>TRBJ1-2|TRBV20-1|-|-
CSARDNYGYTF
TGCAGTGCTCGGGATAACTATGGCTACACCTTC
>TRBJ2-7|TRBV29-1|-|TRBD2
CSVVSGSSREQYF
TGCAGCGTAGTTAGCGGGAGCAGTCGCGAGCAGTACTTC
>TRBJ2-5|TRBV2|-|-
CASSLGRTETQYF
TGTGCCAGCAGTTTGGGTAGGACGGAGACCCAGTACTTC
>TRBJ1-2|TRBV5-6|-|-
CASSLDRSFYGYTF
TGTGCCAGCAGCTTGGACAGGAGCTTCTATGGCTACACCTTC
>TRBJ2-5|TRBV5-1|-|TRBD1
CASSFQPGQGETQYF
TGCGCCAGCAGCTTCCAGCCGGGACAGGGAGAGACCCAGTACTTC
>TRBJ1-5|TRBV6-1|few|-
CASRGPNQPQHF
TGTGCCAGCAGGGGGCCCAATCAGCCCCAGCATTTT
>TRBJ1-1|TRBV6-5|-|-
CASSSRAEAEAFF
TGTGCCAGCAGTTCCAGGGCGGAGGCTGAAGCTTTCTTT
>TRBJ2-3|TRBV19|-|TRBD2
CASSIAGGHTDTQYF
TGTGCCAGTAGTATAGCGGGGGGGCACACAGATACGCAGTATTTT
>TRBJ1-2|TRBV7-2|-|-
CASSPDRNYGYTF
TGTGCCAGCAGCCCAGACAGGAACTATGGCTACACCTTC
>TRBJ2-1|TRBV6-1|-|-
CASSGTWGSYNEQFF
TGTGCCAGCAGTGGTACGTGGGGTTCCTACAATGAGCAGTTCTTC
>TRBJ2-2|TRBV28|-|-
CASIKGNTGELFF
TGTGCCAGCATAAAGGGGAACACCGGGGAGCTGTTTTTT
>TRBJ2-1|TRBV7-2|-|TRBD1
CASSPLGRQGSYNEQFF
TGTGCCAGCAGCCCTTTAGGGAGACAGGGCTCCTACAATGAGCAGTTCTTC